This T cell receptor (beta chain) derives from a study of neoadjuvant nivolumab and ipilimumab in lung cancer. Study-wide points: Only a single major-pathologic-response sample was available for clonality analysis. Resected-tumor TCR richness correlated positively with pretherapy blood richness. Compared with tumor-adjacent uninvolved lung, resected tumors showed greater richness and clonality. From pretherapy to surgery, tumor richness and clonality rose with dual therapy.

Sequenced by immunoSEQ multiplex PCR; TCRdb stores in-frame clones only, minus some. Among a few thousand clones, 70% to 80% were seen once, and the ten largest hold approximately 3%. CDR1 is LNHNV and CDR2 is YYDKDF in the germline V gene (reference sequence). With 0 bases clipped from V and 2 bases from J, the junction kept 11 bases outside the gene matches. There are 18 residues in the CDR3. This clone was recorded once. Its target is not known. The sequencing used normal lung tissue adjacent to the tumor, collected after neoadjuvant nivolumab, alone or with ipilimumab, at or shortly before surgery. The source of this sequence is an adult with non-small cell lung cancer. Some clones in this sample may be carry-over from other donors' samples. V usage is TRBV15 and J usage is TRBJ2-7, with TRBD2 identical over 9 bases. This CDR3 is CATSRDILAGGMTYEQYF. The CDR3 coding sequence is TGTGCCACCAGCAGAGATATTTTGGCGGGAGGGATGACCTACGAGCAGTACTTC.